This T cell receptor (beta chain) was sequenced during a study of CD8 T cells in ankylosing spondylitis. Notes on the study in general: Significantly higher representation of disease-linked clones was reported for matched ankylosing spondylitis synovial fluid. Several of the motif variants were reported before in synovial fluid and blood from reactive arthritis. Ankylosing spondylitis blood seemed to carry a telltale TCR beta motif made of several highly homologous variants.

5'-RACE, quantitative and with molecular barcodes, yielded the TCR beta libraries. Each CDR3 protein gets one entry after TCRdb re-called the 5' RACE reads with MiXCR. The repertoire holds about 540,000 distinct CDR3 sequences, with approximately 11% as singletons. This clonotype was seen at least ten times. Its specificity is unknown. Germline-derived CDR1 and CDR2 are SGHVS and FQNEAQ. This CDR3 spans 16 amino acids. V shed 5 bases, J shed 6 bases, and the junction held 8 bases outside the gene matches. The chain links TRBV7-8 to TRBJ2-3; 13 nucleotides align to TRBD2. The sample comprised blood, either unsorted or a sorted T cell fraction (not recorded which). This TCR was recovered from a male donor with ankylosing spondylitis. The chain's CDR3 is CASSKGLAGEFDTQYF. As DNA, the CDR3 is TGTGCCAGCAGCAAAGGACTAGCGGGAGAATTCGATACGCAGTATTTT.